The 19 T cell receptor beta chains in this list originate from one sample, sequenced in a study of blood T cell repertoires in COVID-19 (dated by TCRdb to the early 2020s). Library prep was done by the immunoSEQ multiplex PCR assay. TCRdb provides this immuneACCESS table in a form limited to in-frame rearrangements. Some clones are lacking; in checked studies, under half of them reflect an unresolved V gene, and why the rest are absent is not known. This sample has roughly 97,000 clones in its table, and over 65% of those were observed once. The top ten clonotypes cover over 20% of the sample. Sequenced input: peripheral blood. The source is a man in his fifties or sixties with acute or convalescent COVID-19.

The rearrangement joins TRBV2 to TRBJ1-4; 9 bases are a match to TRBD1. The V gene end was trimmed by 6 bases and the J gene end by 6 bases; junction bases not matched to a gene: 5. The CDR3 extends over 14 amino acids. The germline V gene encodes CDR1 SNHLY and CDR2 FYNNEI. The CDR3 nucleotides are TGTGCCAGCAGCCGGGACAGGGTTTATGAAAAACTGTTTTTT. Encoded protein: CASSRDRVYEKLFF.

The CDR3 reads CASSYGGMGAGGSYNEQFF. CDR3 nucleotides: TGTGCCAGCAGTTACGGGGGGATGGGTGCGGGAGGCTCCTACAATGAGCAGTTCTTC. The rearrangement joins TRBV6-2 or TRBV6-3 to TRBJ2-1, with 8 bases identical to TRBD2. The CDR3 is 19 residues long. V dropped 2 bases and J dropped 0; count of bases not matched to a gene: 12. Per germline, CDR1 MNHEY and CDR2 SVGEGT.

The chain has TRBV11-2 and TRBJ1-4; maybe TRBD1 (5 bases). Per germline, CDR1 SGHAT and CDR2 FQNNGV. The CDR3 has 14 residues. Trimming shortened V by 5 bases and J by 0 bases, and 7 bases separated the two germline ends. CDR3 protein: CASSPTATNEKLFF. The CDR3, as DNA: TGTGCCAGCAGCCCGACAGCAACTAATGAAAAACTGTTTTTT.

This clone was observed a handful of times. The rearrangement uses TRBV29-1 and TRBJ2-3; 10 bases fit TRBD1. The CDR3 length is 13 residues. V was pared by 3 bases and J by 4 bases, with 1 base of the junction left unmatched. Germline loops: CDR1 SQVTM, CDR2 ANQGSEA. The CDR3 region has the DNA TGCAGCGTTGAGGGACAGGGGCCAGATACGCAGTATTTT. Protein product: CSVEGQGPDTQYF.

The rearrangement uses TRBV2 and TRBJ1-5, with D unresolved. This CDR3 region has 12 residues. V lost 7 bases to trimming and J lost 9 bases, with 13 bases between them. In germline, CDR1 is SNHLY, CDR2 FYNNEI. CDR3 amino acids: CASNADRGPQHF. DNA for the CDR3: TGTGCCAGCAACGCAGATCGGGGGCCCCAGCATTTT. The complete variable domain, with remaining parts taken from reference TRBV2 and TRBJ1-5, reads EPEVTQTPSHQVTQMGQEVILRCVPISNHLYFYWYRQILGQKVEFLVSFYNNEISEKSEIFDDQFSVERPDGSNFTLKIRSTKLEDSAMYFCASNADRGPQHFGDGTRLSIL.

V usage is TRBV24-1 and J usage is TRBJ2-1; 13 nucleotides match TRBD2. The CDR3 spans 16 residues. Trimming removed 4 bases from V and 6 bases from J; junction bases left unmatched: 5. Germline CDR1 KGHDR, CDR2 SFDVKD. The CDR3 DNA reads TGTGCCACCAGTGACTGGACTAGCGGGAGATCCAATGAGCAGTTCTTC. This translates into CATSDWTSGRSNEQFF.

This chain uses TRBV4-1 with TRBJ1-3; tentative D call: TRBD1 (5 bases). The CDR3 is made up of 15 amino acids. Germline CDR1 and CDR2: MGHRA and YSYEKL. V lost 5 bases and J lost 0, with 11 bases in between. The CDR3 DNA reads as TGCGCCAGCAGCTTAGACAGAAACTCTGGAAACACCATATATTTT. This translates into CASSLDRNSGNTIYF.

This rearrangement joins TRBV2 to TRBJ1-1; a possible D gene is TRBD1 (5 bases). The CDR3 runs to 12 residues. V lost 8 bases to trimming and J lost 4 bases, with 11 bases between them. Germline CDR1 reads SNHLY; CDR2 reads FYNNEI. As DNA, the CDR3 is TGTGCCAGCTGGCGGGGCCCCACTGAAGCTTTCTTT. Protein sequence: CASWRGPTEAFF.

The V gene is TRBV27, the J gene TRBJ1-5; 8 bases line up with TRBD1. The V gene end was trimmed by 7 bases and the J gene end by 2 bases; junction bases not matched to a gene: 4. CDR1 and CDR2 (germline): MNHEY, SMNVEV (reference sequence). The CDR3 totals 14 residues. The CDR3 protein is CASKPTGGNQPQHF. In DNA form, the CDR3 reads TGTGCCAGCAAACCGACAGGGGGCAATCAGCCCCAGCATTTT.

This chain connects TRBV9 to TRBJ2-1; 8 bases agree with TRBD2. Germline CDR1 SGDLS, CDR2 YYNGEE. V gave up 6 bases and J gave up 7 bases; unmatched junction bases: 6. The CDR3 loop spans 13 amino acids. CDR3 bases: TGTGCCAGCAAGGCGGGAGGTGGAAATGAGCAGTTCTTC. Its translation is CASKAGGGNEQFF.

This clone was seen once. The chain combines TRBV5-5 with TRBJ1-1; a possible D gene is TRBD1 (6 bases). Trimming removed 4 bases at V and 1 base at J, with 11 bases between. This CDR3 region has 14 residues. Germline CDR1 is SGHKS and CDR2 is YYEKEE (reference sequence). DNA for the CDR3: TGTGCCAGCAGCGTGACGGGACAGAACACTGAAGCTTTCTTT. Its protein is CASSVTGQNTEAFF.

The V gene is TRBV5-1, the J gene TRBJ2-6, with D hard to call. Trimming removed 0 bases from V and 0 bases from J, with 13 bases in between. The CDR3 length is 18 residues. Germline V gene sequence: CDR1 SGHRS, CDR2 YFSETQ. CDR3 residues: CASSLVPEVLSGANVLTF. For the CDR3, the DNA is TGCGCCAGCAGCTTGGTACCAGAAGTCCTCTCTGGGGCCAACGTCCTGACTTTC. The full variable domain, in which reference TRBV5-1 and TRBJ2-6 provide the parts outside the CDR3, is KAGVTQTPRYLIKTRGQQVTLSCSPISGHRSVSWYQQTPGQGLQFLFEYFSETQRNKGNFPGRFSGRQFSNSRSEMNVSTLELGDSALYLCASSLVPEVLSGANVLTFGAGSRLTVL.

The rearrangement links TRBV5-1 to TRBJ2-5; 8 bases agree with TRBD1. The CDR3 is 13 amino acids. J was trimmed by 3 bases and V by 6 bases; bases with no gene match: 4. The V gene's germline CDR1 is SGHRS and CDR2 YFSETQ. The CDR3 DNA reads as TGCGCCAGCACGGACAGGGAAAAAGAGACCCAGTACTTC. Residues: CASTDREKETQYF.

This clone was seen only once. The chain is built from TRBV9 and TRBJ1-5, with a weak D call TRBD1 (6 bases). Trimming removed 3 bases from V and 3 bases from J, with 13 bases in between. Germline-derived CDR1 and CDR2 are SGDLS and YYNGEE. This CDR3 has 15 amino acids. This CDR3 is CASSGGQQSNQPQHF. CDR3 bases: TGTGCCAGCAGCGGAGGACAGCAATCCAATCAGCCCCAGCATTTT. The full variable domain, in which reference TRBV9 and TRBJ1-5 provide the parts outside the CDR3, is DSGVTQTPKHLITATGQRVTLRCSPRSGDLSVYWYQQSLDQGLQFLIQYYNGEERAKGNILERFSAQQFPDLHSELNLSSLELGDSALYFCASSGGQQSNQPQHFGDGTRLSIL.

This chain joins TRBV5-6 and TRBJ1-1; 7 bases match TRBD1. After removal of 4 bases from V and 2 bases from J, the junction contained 5 bases not matched to a gene. This CDR3 contains 14 residues. Germline-derived CDR1 and CDR2 are SGHDT and YYEEEE. In DNA form, the CDR3 reads TGTGCCAGCAGCAATCAGGGGGGCAACACTGAAGCTTTCTTT. It yields the protein CASSNQGGNTEAFF.

V usage is TRBV7-9 and J usage is TRBJ2-5, with 14 positions matching TRBD2. From germline, CDR1 is SEHNR and CDR2 FQNEAQ (reference sequence). J gave up 4 bases and V 3 bases, and 4 bases lay outside the gene matches. This CDR3 is 16 amino acids long. The CDR3, as DNA: TGTGCCAGCAGCTTGGGACTAGCGGGAGTATTAGAGACCCAGTACTTC. Translated: CASSLGLAGVLETQYF.

The J gene is TRBJ1-3, the V gene TRBV19; a possible D gene is TRBD1 (5 bases). V dropped 4 bases and J dropped 4 bases, with 17 bases sitting between them. Per germline, CDR1 LNHDA and CDR2 SQIVND (reference sequence). The CDR3 runs to 16 residues. CDR3 in amino acids: CASSTQAGGRGNTIYF. In DNA form, the CDR3 reads TGTGCCAGTAGTACCCAGGCCGGGGGTAGGGGAAACACCATATATTTT.

The table lists this clone with a count of one. The chain joins TRBV19 to TRBJ1-4, with TRBD1 matching 7 bases. The CDR3 loop spans 15 amino acids. J gave up 3 bases and V 6 bases, and 7 bases lay outside the gene matches. Germline CDR1 and CDR2: LNHDA and SQIVND (reference sequence). The CDR3 sequence: CASRTTGTANEKLFF. DNA for the CDR3: TGTGCCAGTAGAACGACCGGGACAGCTAATGAAAAACTGTTTTTT.

The rearrangement uses TRBV12-3 or TRBV12-4 and TRBJ1-2; D gene unclear. Trimming removed 5 bases at V and 5 bases at J, with 12 bases between. The CDR3 has 13 residues. The CDR3 spells CASSPQEGYGYTF. The CDR3 DNA reads as TGTGCCAGCAGTCCCCAGGAGGGATATGGCTACACCTTC.